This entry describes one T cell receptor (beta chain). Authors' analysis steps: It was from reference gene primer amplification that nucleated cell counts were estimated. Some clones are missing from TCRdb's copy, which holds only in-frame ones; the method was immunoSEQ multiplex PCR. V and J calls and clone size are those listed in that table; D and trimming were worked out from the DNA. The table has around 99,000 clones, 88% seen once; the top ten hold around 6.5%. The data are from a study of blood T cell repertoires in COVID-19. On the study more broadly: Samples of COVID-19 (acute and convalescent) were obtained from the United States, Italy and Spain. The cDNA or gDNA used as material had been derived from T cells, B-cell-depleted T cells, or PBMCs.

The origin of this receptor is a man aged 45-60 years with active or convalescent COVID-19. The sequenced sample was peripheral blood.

CDR3 protein: CASSAGQTSSGNTIYF. The CDR3 DNA reads TGTGCCAGCAGCGCGGGACAGACAAGCTCTGGAAACACCATATATTTT. V gene TRBV9 combines with J gene TRBJ1-3; 7 bases are a match to TRBD1. V lost 3 bases, J lost 0 bases, and 6 bases stayed unmatched. Germline-derived CDR1 and CDR2 are SGDLS and YYNGEE. The CDR3 is 16 residues long.